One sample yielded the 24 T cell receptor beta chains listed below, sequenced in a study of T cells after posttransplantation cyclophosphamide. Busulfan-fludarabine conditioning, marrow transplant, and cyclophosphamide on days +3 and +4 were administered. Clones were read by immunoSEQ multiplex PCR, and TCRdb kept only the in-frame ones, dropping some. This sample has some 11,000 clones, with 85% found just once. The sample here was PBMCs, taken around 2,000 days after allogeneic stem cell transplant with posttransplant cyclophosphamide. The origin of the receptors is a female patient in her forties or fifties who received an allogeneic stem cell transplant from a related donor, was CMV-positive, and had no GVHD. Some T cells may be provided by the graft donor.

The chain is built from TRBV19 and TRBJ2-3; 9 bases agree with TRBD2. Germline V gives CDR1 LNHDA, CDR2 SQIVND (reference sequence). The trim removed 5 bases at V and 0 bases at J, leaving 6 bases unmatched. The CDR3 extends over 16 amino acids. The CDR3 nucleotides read TGTGCCAGTAGTCCGACTAGCGGAGGTAGCACAGATACGCAGTATTTT. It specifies CASSPTSGGSTDTQYF.

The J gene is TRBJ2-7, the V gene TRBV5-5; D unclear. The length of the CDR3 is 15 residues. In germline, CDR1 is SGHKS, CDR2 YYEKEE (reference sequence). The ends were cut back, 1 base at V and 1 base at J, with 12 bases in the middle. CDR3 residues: CASSLIQVLSYEQYF. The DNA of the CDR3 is TGTGCCAGCAGCTTGATCCAGGTCCTATCCTACGAGCAGTACTTC.

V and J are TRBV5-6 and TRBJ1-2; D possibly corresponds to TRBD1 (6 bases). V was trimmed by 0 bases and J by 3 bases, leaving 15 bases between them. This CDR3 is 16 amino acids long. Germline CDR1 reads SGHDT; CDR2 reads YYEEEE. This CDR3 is CASSLGRGQDDYGYTF. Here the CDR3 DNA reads TGTGCCAGCAGCTTGGGCAGGGGCCAAGACGACTATGGCTACACCTTC.

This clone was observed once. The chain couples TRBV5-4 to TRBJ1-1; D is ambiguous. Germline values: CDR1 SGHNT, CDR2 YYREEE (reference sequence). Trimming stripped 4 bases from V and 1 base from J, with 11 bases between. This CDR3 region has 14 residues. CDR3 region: CASSPLRENTEAFF. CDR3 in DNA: TGTGCCAGCAGCCCTCTTAGAGAGAACACTGAAGCTTTCTTT.

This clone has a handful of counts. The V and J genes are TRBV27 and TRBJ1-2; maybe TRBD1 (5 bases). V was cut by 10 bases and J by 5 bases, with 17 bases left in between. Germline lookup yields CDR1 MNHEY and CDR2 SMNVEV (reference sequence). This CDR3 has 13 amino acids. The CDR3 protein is CATATGTQYGYTF. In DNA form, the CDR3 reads TGTGCCACCGCGACGGGGACTCAGTATGGCTACACCTTC.

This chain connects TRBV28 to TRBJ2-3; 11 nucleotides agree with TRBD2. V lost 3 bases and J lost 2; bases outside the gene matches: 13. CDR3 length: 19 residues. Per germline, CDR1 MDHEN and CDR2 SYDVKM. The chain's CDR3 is CASSFGVAGGAGYTDTQYF. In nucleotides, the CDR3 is TGTGCCAGCAGTTTTGGGGTAGCGGGAGGGGCTGGGTACACAGATACGCAGTATTTT.

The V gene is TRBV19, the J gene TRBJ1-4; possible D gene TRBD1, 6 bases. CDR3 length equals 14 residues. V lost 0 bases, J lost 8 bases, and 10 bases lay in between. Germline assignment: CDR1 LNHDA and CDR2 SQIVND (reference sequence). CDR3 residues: CASSIDAGEEKLFF. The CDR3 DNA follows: TGTGCCAGTAGTATAGATGCAGGGGAGGAAAAACTGTTTTTT. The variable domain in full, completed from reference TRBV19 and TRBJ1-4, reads DGGITQSPKYLFRKEGQNVTLSCEQNLNHDAMYWYRQDPGQGLRLIYYSQIVNDFQKGDIAEGYSVSREKKESFPLTVTSAQKNPTAFYLCASSIDAGEEKLFFGSGTQLSVL.

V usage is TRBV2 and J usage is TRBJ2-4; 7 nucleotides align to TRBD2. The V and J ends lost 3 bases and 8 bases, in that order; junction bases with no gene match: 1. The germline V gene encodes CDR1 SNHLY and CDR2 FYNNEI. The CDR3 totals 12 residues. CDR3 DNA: TGTGCCAGCAGTGAGGGGGGGGACATTCAGTACTTC. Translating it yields CASSEGGDIQYF.

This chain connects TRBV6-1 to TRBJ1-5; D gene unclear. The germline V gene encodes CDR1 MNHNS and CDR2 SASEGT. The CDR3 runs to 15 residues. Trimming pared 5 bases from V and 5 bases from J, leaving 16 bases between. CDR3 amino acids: CASSQAGGWYQPQHF. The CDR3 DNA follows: TGTGCCAGCAGTCAGGCTGGAGGGTGGTATCAGCCCCAGCATTTT.

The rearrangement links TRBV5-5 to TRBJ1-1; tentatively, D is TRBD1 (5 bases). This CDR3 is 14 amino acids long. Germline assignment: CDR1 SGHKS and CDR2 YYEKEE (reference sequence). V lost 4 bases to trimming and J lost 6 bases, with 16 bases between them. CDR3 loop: CASSQVIGGAEAFF. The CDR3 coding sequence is TGTGCCAGCAGCCAAGTCATTGGGGGGGCTGAAGCTTTCTTT.

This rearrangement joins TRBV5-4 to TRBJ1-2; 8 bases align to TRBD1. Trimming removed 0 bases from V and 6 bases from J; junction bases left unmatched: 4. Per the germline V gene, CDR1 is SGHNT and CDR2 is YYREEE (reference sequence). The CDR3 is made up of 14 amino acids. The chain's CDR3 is CASSLEGQVNGYTF. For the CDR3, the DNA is TGTGCCAGCAGCTTGGAGGGACAGGTGAATGGCTACACCTTC.

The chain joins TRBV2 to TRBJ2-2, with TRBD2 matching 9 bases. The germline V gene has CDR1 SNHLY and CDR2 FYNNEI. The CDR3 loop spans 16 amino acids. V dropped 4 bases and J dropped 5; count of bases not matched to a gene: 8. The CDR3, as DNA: TGTGCCAGCAGTGGTAATAGCGGGAGAGGAACCGGGGAGCTGTTTTTT. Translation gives CASSGNSGRGTGELFF.

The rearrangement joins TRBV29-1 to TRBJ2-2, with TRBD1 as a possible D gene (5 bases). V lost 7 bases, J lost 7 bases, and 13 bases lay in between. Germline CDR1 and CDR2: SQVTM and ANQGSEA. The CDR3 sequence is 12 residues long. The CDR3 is CSAGQGSGELFF. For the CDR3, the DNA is TGCAGCGCTGGGCAGGGTAGCGGGGAGCTGTTTTTT.

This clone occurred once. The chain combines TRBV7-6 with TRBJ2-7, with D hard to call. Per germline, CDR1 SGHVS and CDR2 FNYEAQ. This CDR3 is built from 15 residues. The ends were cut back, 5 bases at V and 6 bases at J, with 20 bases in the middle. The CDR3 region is CASSPTRSGPREQYF. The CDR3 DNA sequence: TGTGCCAGCAGCCCGACTCGGAGTGGCCCGCGCGAGCAGTACTTC.

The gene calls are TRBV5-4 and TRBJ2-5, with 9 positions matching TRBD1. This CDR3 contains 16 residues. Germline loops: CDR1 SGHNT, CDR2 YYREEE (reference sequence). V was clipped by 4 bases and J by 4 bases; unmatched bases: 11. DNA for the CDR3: TGTGCCAGCAGCCCCAGACAGGGGGATCCCCCAGAGACCCAGTACTTC. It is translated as CASSPRQGDPPETQYF.

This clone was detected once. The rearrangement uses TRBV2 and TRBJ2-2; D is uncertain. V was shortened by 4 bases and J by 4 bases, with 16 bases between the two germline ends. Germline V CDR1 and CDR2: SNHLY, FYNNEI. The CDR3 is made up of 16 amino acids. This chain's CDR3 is CASSVSPRPITGELFF. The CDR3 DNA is TGTGCCAGCAGTGTCTCGCCTAGACCTATCACCGGGGAGCTGTTTTTT.

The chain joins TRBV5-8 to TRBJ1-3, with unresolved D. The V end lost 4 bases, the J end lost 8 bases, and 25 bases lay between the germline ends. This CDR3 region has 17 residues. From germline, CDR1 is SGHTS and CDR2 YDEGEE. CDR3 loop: CASSLWTMGYPPDTIYF. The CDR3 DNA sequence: TGTGCCAGCAGCCTGTGGACTATGGGATACCCGCCGGACACCATATATTTT.

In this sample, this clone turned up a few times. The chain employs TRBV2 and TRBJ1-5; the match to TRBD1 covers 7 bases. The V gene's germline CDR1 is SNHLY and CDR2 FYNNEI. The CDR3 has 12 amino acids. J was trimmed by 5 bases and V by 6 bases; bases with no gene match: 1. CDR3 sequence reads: CASSDRDQPQHF. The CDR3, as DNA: TGTGCCAGCAGCGACAGGGATCAGCCCCAGCATTTT.

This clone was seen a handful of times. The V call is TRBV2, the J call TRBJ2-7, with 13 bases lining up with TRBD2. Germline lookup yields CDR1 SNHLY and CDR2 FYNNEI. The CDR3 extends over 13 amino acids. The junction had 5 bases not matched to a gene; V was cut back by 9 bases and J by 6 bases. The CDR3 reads CARGLAGVGEQYF. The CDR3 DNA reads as TGTGCCAGAGGACTAGCGGGAGTAGGCGAGCAGTACTTC.

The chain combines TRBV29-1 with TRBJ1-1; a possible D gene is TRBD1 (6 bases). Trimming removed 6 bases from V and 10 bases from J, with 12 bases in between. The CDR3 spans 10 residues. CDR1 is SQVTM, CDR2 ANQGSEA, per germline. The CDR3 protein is CSVLGRGAFF. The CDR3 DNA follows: TGCAGCGTCCTCGGCAGGGGAGCTTTCTTT.

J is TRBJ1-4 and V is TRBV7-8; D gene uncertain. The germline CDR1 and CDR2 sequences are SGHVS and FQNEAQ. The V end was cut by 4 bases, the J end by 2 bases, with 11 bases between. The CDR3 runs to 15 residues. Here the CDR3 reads CASSSLPGTNEKLFF. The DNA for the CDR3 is TGTGCCAGCAGCTCCCTACCGGGGACTAATGAAAAACTGTTTTTT. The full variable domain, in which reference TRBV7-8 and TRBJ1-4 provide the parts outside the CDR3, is GAGVSQSPRYKVAKRGQDVALRCDPISGHVSLFWYQQALGQGPEFLTYFQNEAQLDKSGLPSDRFFAERPEGSVSTLKIQRTQQEDSAVYLCASSSLPGTNEKLFFGSGTQLSVL.

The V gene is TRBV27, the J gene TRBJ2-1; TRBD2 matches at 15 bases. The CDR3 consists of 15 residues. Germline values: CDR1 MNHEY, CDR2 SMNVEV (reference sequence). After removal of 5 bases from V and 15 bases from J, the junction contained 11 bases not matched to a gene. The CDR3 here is CASSLAGTSGRRWFF. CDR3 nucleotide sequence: TGTGCCAGCAGTCTAGCCGGGACTAGCGGGAGGAGGTGGTTCTTC.

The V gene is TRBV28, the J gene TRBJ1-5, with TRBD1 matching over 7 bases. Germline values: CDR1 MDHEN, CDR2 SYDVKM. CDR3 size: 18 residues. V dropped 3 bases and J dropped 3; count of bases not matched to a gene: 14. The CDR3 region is CASSFIGTATDFNQPQHF. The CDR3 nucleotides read TGTGCCAGCAGTTTCATTGGGACAGCGACCGACTTCAATCAGCCCCAGCATTTT.

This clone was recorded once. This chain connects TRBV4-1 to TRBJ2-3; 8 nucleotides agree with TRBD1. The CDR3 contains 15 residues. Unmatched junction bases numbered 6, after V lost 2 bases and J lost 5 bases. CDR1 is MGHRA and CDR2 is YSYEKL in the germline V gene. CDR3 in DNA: TGCGCCAGCAGCCAACCAGGGGGCAGGGGAGATACGCAGTATTTT. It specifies CASSQPGGRGDTQYF.